This TCR beta chain was identified in a study of CD8+ T cells in alopecia areata. On the study more broadly: Oral tofacitinib (5 to 10 mg twice daily) was administered to treated patients. Disease severity was quantified as SALT score of affected scalp area.

Losses at the gene ends were 3 bases for V and 5 bases for J; bases not matched to a gene: 4. The CDR3 length is 12 residues. Per the germline V gene, CDR1 is GTSNPN and CDR2 is SVGIG (reference sequence). The sample's treatment: oral pan-JAK inhibitor, 5-10 mg twice daily. Reverse transcribed after extraction, RNA yielded cDNA as the sequencing template. Sequencing used immunoSEQ multiplex PCR; TCRdb keeps in-frame clones, though not all of them. The data hold 200,000 to 250,000 clones, with approximately 40% observed a single time. The gene calls are TRBV30 and TRBJ2-7; 7 bases match TRBD1. This specimen was CD4+ T cells sorted from blood, taken at roughly week 38, from a patient treated with tofacitinib. This clonotype originated in a human donor with alopecia areata. The CDR3 DNA sequence: TGTGCCTGGAGCAGAGGGGGCGACGAGCAGTACTTC. Translating it yields CAWSRGGDEQYF.